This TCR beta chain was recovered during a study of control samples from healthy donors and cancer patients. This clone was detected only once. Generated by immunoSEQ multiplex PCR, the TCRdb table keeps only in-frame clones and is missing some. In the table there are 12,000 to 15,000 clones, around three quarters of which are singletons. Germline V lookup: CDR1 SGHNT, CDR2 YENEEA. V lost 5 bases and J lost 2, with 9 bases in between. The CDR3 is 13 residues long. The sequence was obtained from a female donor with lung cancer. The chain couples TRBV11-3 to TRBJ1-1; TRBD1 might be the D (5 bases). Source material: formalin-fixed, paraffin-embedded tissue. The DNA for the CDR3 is TGTGCCAGCAGCCCAGGGTTTAACACTGAAGCTTTCTTT. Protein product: CASSPGFNTEAFF.